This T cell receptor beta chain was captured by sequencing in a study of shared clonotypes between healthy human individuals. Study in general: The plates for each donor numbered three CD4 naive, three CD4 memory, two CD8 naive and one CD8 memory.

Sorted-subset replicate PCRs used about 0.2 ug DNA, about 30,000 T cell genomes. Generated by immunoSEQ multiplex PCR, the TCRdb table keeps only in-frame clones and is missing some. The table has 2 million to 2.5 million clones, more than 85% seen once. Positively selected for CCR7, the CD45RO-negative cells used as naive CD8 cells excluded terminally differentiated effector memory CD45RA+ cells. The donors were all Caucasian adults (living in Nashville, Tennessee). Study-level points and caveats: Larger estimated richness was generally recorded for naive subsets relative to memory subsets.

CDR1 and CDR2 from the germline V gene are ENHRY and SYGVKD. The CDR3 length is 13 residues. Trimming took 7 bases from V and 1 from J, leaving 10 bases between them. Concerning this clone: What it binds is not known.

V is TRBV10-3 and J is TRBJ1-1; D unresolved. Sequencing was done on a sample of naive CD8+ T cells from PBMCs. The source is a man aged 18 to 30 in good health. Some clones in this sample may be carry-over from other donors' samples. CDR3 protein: CAITNEWNTEAFF. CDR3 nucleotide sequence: TGTGCCATCACGAATGAGTGGAACACTGAAGCTTTCTTT.